In this sample, the clone carrying this T cell receptor (beta chain) turned up once. Its antigen is not identified. The unexposed donors gave CD4+ T cells in about 2010-2019, prior to COVID-19. Isolation of CD4+ T cells took place after less than 11 days in culture. Testing used SARS-CoV-2 S/N and four cold-coronavirus spikes on unexposed-donor CD4+ T cells, cells permitting. This specimen comes from a study of CD4 T cells in relation to SARS-CoV-2 and coronaviruses. Study at large: After about nine days of antigen culture, PBMC TCR beta CDR3s were sequenced. Shared crossreactive spike epitopes were mapped to their HLA restriction.

This CDR3 spans 12 amino acids. The V gene's germline CDR1 is SGHDT and CDR2 YYEEEE. Trimming stripped 0 bases from V and 9 bases from J, with 9 bases between. Clones were sequenced by immunoSEQ multiplex PCR, and TCRdb holds only the in-frame ones, with some missing. The sample consists of about 11,000 clones, around 68% of them appearing once. This chain uses TRBV5-6 with TRBJ1-2; no clear D gene. The receptor was derived from a human donor in good health. The sequenced sample was CD4+ T cells from PBMCs, cultured in vitro. The CDR3 region is CASSLVAGSYTF. The CDR3 DNA reads TGTGCCAGCAGCTTGGTGGCCGGAAGCTACACCTTC.